Below, 10 T cell receptor beta chains from the same sample are listed, as sequenced in a study of T cell changes during pregnancy in multiple sclerosis. Method: immunoSEQ multiplex PCR; TCRdb's copy keeps in-frame clones and lacks some. In the table there are some 80,000 clones, about 90% of which are singletons. The sequencing here drew on peripheral blood, taken in the first trimester of pregnancy. The source is a female donor in good health, enrolled as a control in a pregnancy study.

This chain uses TRBV29-1 with TRBJ2-7, with D possibly being TRBD1 (6 bases). The CDR3 is 13 residues long. Trimming shortened V by 6 bases and J by 4 bases, and 16 bases separated the two germline ends. The germline V gene encodes CDR1 SQVTM and CDR2 ANQGSEA. Here the CDR3 reads CSVTGPRGYEQYF. Written as DNA, the CDR3 is TGCAGCGTCACAGGGCCTAGGGGTTACGAGCAGTACTTC.

The genes are TRBV6-1 and TRBJ2-5, with 8 bases aligning to TRBD1. TRBJ2-7 explains the end of the DNA better; the J call may be wrong. Germline V CDR1 and CDR2: MNHNS, SASEGT. The CDR3 extends over 14 amino acids. The DNA for the CDR3 is TGTGCCAGCATAACAGGGGGAAGGAACTACGAGCAGTACTTC. It specifies CASITGGRNYEQYF.

This chain uses TRBV18 with TRBJ1-2; D remains ambiguous. V shed 5 bases and J shed 8 bases, with 9 bases lying between them. The germline V gene has CDR1 KGHSH and CDR2 LQKENI. This CDR3 contains 11 residues. CDR3: CASSGSAGYTF. CDR3 DNA sequence: TGTGCCAGCTCAGGAAGCGCAGGCTACACCTTC.

The chain uses TRBV4-3 and TRBJ2-1; TRBD2 matches 7 bases. Germline-derived CDR1 and CDR2 are LGHNA and YSLEER. After removal of 0 bases from V and 14 bases from J, the junction contained 19 bases not matched to a gene. The CDR3 length is 17 residues. The CDR3 region has the DNA TGCGCCAGCAGCCAAGATACGAGGTCTAGCGGATTTCCTGGGGAGTTCTTC. Translated, it gives CASSQDTRSSGFPGEFF.

The chain joins TRBV6-5 to TRBJ2-7; 8 bases match TRBD1. V lost 1 base and J lost 5; bases outside the gene matches: 7. The CDR3 spans 15 residues. CDR1 and CDR2 from the germline V gene are MNHEY and SVGAGI. DNA of the CDR3: TGTGCCAGCAGTTACTTGAGCAGGGGGCACGACGAGCAGTACTTC. Translation: CASSYLSRGHDEQYF.

V gene TRBV6-5 combines with J gene TRBJ1-1; 9 bases are shared with TRBD1. Germline CDR1 and CDR2: MNHEY and SVGAGI. J gave up 11 bases and V 5 bases, and 9 bases lay outside the gene matches. The CDR3 loop spans 13 amino acids. The CDR3 nucleotides read TGTGCCAGCAGTACTTCCGGACAGGGGTGGGCTTTCTTT. This encodes CASSTSGQGWAFF.

This rearrangement joins TRBV21-1 to TRBJ1-2; the table calls TRBD1, which could not be checked here. TRBV21-1 is described as a pseudogene. This CDR3 comprises 14 residues. The CDR3 loop is CASRGDREGPGYTF. Written as DNA, the CDR3 is TGTGCCAGCAGGGGGGACAGGGAAGGGCCTGGCTACACCTTC.

The chain links TRBV7-2 to TRBJ2-3; perhaps TRBD1 as D (5 bases). The length of the CDR3 is 15 residues. Germline V gives CDR1 SGHTA, CDR2 FQGNSA. Trimming stripped 1 base from V and 3 bases from J, with 11 bases between. The CDR3 nucleotides are TGTGCCAGCAGCTTAGAGAGGACACGGACAGATACGCAGTATTTT. The encoded protein is CASSLERTRTDTQYF.

The chain employs TRBV28 and TRBJ1-2; TRBD1 might be the D (5 bases). Between the trimmed V and J ends, which lost 3 bases and 1 base, there was a span of 6 bases. This CDR3 spans 13 amino acids. The germline V gene encodes CDR1 MDHEN and CDR2 SYDVKM. For the CDR3, the DNA is TGTGCCAGCAGTTTCGGGGGTAACTATGGCTACACCTTC. This encodes CASSFGGNYGYTF.

The V and J genes are TRBV28 and TRBJ2-7; D possibly corresponds to TRBD1 (5 bases). Germline CDR1 is MDHEN and CDR2 is SYDVKM. V was clipped by 6 bases and J by 7 bases, with 19 bases between them. This CDR3 contains 14 residues. CDR3 sequence reads: CASSPLGGAEEQYF. The CDR3 nucleotides read TGTGCCAGCAGCCCCCTCGGTGGGGCAGAGGAGCAGTACTTC. The full variable domain, completed using reference TRBV28 and TRBJ2-7, is DVKVTQSSRYLVKRTGEKVFLECVQDMDHENMFWYRQDPGLGLRLIYFSYDVKMKEKGDIPEGYSVSREKKERFSLILESASTNQTSMYLCASSPLGGAEEQYFGPGTRLTVT.